Listed below are T cell receptor beta chains from one sample, sequenced in a study of blood T cells in healthy people across ages. TCRdb reprocessed the 5' RACE reads with MiXCR, giving one entry per CDR3 protein. The repertoire consists of approximately 800,000 distinct CDR3 sequences, with around 36% occurring once and the leading ten covering about an eighth. The sequenced material came from blood. Receptors were obtained from a man aged 18-30 years in good health. Both conserved end residues are part of each CDR3. The order of the fields is J gene, V gene, clone size, D gene, CDR3 DNA, CDR3 protein. The D gene is left open where the match is weak. Clone size, where shown, is once, few, many, or a class for clones that have expanded.

TRBJ2-3 TRBV7-2 few NA TGTGCCAGCAGCGGTCCGTTAGGGGCGGGGACAGATACGCAGTATTTT CASSGPLGAGTDTQYF
TRBJ2-2 TRBV7-2 NA NA TGTGCCAGCAGCTTAACTCTCGGCAGCTTAGGTGGGCTGTTTTTT CASSLTLGSLGGLFF
TRBJ2-5 TRBV5-6 NA NA TGTGCCAGCAGCCGGCGGGACACTCGCTACCAAGAGACCCGGTACTTC CASSRRDTRYQETRYF
TRBJ1-2 TRBV10-3 many NA TGTGCCATCAGTGAGTCAGTCTATGGCTACACCTTC CAISESVYGYTF
TRBJ2-5 TRBV12-3/TRBV12-4 NA NA TGTGCCACCTCTAAACAAGAGACCCAGTACTTC CATSKQETQYF
TRBJ2-1 TRBV6-6 few NA TGTGCCAGCAGGGGTTGGGGCGCAAGGGACAATGAGCAGTTCTTC CASRGWGARDNEQFF
TRBJ2-5 TRBV14 NA NA TGTGCCAGCAGCCCCGTAGACAGCTGGAGAGAGACCCAGTACTTC CASSPVDSWRETQYF
TRBJ1-1 TRBV12-3/TRBV12-4 NA NA TGTGCCAGCAGTTTAGGGGGTTTCGGTCCTGAAGCTTTCTTT CASSLGGFGPEAFF
TRBJ2-1 TRBV5-1 NA NA TGCGCCAGCAGCGTGGGGGACACCTACGAGCAGTTCTTC CASSVGDTYEQFF
TRBJ1-5 TRBV6-6 NA TRBD1 TGTGCCAGTGGACAGGTGAATCAGCCCCAGCATTTT CASGQVNQPQHF
TRBJ1-2 TRBV5-1 NA NA TGCGCCAGCAGCCCGAAGGACGTCACAAACTATGGCTACACCTTC CASSPKDVTNYGYTF